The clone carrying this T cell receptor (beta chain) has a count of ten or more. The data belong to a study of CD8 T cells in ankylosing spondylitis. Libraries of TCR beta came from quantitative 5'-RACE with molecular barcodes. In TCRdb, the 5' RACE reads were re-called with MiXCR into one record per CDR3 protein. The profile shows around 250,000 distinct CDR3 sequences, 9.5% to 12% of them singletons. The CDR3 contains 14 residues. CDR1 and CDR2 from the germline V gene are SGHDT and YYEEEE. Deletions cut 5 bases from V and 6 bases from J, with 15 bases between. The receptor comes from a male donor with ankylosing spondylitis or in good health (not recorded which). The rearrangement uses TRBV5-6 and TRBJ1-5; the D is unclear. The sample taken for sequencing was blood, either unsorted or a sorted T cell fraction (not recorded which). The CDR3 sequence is CASSWGRGSQPQHF. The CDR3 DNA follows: TGTGCCAGCAGTTGGGGTCGGGGTTCTCAGCCCCAGCATTTT.